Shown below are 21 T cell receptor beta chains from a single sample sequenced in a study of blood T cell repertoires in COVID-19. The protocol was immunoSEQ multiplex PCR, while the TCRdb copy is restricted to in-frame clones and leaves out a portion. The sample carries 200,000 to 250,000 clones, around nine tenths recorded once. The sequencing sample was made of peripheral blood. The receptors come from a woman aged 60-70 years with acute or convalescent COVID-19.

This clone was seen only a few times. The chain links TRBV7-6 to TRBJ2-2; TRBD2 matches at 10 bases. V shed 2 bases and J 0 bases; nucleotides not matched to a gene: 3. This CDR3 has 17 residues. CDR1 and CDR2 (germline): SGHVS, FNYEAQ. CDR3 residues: CASSLLAGVSNTGELFF. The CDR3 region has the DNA TGTGCCAGCAGCTTACTAGCGGGAGTTTCGAACACCGGGGAGCTGTTTTTT.

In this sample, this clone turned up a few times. CDR3 amino acids: CASSVNTGERVHEQYF. CDR3 DNA: TGTGCCAGCAGCGTAAATACAGGGGAAAGGGTCCACGAGCAGTACTTC. The chain uses TRBV7-9 and TRBJ2-7; 7 bases fit TRBD1. CDR3 length: 16 residues. From germline, CDR1 is SEHNR and CDR2 FQNEAQ (reference sequence). Trimming at V came to 5 bases and at J to 5 bases, leaving 15 bases not matched to a gene.

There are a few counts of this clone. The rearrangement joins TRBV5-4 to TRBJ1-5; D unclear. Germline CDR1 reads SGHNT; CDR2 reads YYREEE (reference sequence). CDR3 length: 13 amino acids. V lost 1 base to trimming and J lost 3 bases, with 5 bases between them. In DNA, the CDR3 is TGTGCCAGCAGCTTGACACCCAATCAGCCCCAGCATTTT. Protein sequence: CASSLTPNQPQHF.

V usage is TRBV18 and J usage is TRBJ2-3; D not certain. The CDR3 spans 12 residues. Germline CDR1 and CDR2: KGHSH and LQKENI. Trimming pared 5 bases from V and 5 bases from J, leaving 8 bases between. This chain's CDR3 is CASSNYRDTQYF. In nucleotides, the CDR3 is TGTGCCAGCTCAAATTATAGAGATACGCAGTATTTT.

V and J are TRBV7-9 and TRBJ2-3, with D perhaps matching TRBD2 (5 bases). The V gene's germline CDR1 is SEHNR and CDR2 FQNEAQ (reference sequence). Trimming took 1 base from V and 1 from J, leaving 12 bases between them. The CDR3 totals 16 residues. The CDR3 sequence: CASSLGGFGGTDTQYF. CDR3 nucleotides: TGTGCCAGCAGCTTAGGTGGTTTCGGGGGCACAGATACGCAGTATTTT.

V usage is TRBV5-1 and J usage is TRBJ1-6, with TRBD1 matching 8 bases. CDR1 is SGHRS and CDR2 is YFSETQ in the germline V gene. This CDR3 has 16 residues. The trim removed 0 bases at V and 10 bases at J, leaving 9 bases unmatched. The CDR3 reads CASSLALDRDRSPLHF. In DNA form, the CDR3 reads TGCGCCAGCAGCTTGGCGTTGGACAGGGACCGCTCACCCCTCCACTTT.

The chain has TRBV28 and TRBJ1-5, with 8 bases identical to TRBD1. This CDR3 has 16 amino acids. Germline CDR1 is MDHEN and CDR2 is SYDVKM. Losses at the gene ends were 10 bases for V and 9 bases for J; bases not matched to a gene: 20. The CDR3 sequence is CATIRVGVSGGGPQHF. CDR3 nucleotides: TGTGCCACCATTAGGGTAGGCGTTTCAGGGGGCGGGCCCCAGCATTTT.

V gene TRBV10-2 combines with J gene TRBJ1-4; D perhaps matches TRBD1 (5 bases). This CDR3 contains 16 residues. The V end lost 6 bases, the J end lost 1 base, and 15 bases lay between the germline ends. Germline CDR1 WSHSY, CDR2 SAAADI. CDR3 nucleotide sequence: TGCGCCAGCAGAAGGGCCGGGGGAGTAACTAATGAAAAACTGTTTTTT. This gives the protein CASRRAGGVTNEKLFF.

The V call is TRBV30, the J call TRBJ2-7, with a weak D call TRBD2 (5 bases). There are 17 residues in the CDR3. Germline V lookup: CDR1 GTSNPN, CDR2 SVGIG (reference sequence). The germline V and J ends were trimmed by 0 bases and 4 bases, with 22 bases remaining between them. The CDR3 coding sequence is TGTGCCTGGAGTGTAGCTTTTTTTGGCGGGCCGTATTACGAGCAGTACTTC. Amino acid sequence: CAWSVAFFGGPYYEQYF.

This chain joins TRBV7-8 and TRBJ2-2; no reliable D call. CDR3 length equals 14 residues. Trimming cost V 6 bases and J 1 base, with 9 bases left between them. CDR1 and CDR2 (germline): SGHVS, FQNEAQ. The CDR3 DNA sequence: TGTGCCAGCAGACGAGTCTTGAACACCGGGGAGCTGTTTTTT. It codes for CASRRVLNTGELFF.

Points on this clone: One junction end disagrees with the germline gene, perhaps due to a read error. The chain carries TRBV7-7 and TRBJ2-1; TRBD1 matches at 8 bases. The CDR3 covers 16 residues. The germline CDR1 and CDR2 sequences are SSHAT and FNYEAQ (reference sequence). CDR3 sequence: CASSLSQGARYNEQFF. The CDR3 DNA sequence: TGTGCTAGCAGCTTAAGCCAGGGGGCGCGTTACAATGAGCAGTTCTTC.

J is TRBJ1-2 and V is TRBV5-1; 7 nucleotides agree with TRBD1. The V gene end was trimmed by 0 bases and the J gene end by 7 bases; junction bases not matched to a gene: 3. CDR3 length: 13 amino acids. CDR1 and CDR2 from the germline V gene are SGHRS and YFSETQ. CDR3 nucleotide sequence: TGCGCCAGCAGCTTGGAGGGGACAGCTGGCTACACCTTC. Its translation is CASSLEGTAGYTF.

Written as DNA, the CDR3 is TGTGCCAGCAGCTTATATCTCAGCGGCGGGGAGCTGTTTTTT. Residues: CASSLYLSGGELFF. The gene calls are TRBV7-3 and TRBJ2-2; D may be TRBD2 (5 bases). V lost 2 bases and J lost 7, with 11 bases in between. The CDR3 is 14 amino acids. Germline CDR1 is SGHTA and CDR2 is FQGTGA.

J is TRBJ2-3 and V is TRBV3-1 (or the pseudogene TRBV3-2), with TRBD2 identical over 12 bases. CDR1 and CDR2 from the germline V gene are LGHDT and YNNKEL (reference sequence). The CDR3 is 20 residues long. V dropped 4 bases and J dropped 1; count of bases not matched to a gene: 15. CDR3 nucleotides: TGTGCCAGCAGCCTGGGTACGGCTAGCGGGAGGGCCCGGGGCACAGATACGCAGTATTTT. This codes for CASSLGTASGRARGTDTQYF.

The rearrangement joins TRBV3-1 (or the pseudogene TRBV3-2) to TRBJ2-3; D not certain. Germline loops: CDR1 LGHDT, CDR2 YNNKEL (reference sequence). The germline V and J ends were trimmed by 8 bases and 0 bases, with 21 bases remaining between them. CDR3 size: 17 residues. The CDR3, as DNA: TGTGCCAGCTCTGTAGATGAGGTAGTGTCAAGCACAGATACGCAGTATTTT. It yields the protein CASSVDEVVSSTDTQYF.

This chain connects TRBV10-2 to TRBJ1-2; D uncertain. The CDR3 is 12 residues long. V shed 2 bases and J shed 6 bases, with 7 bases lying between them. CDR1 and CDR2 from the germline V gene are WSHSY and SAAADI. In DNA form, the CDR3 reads TGCGCCAGCAGTGAGGCGAGGGATGGCTACACCTTC. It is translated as CASSEARDGYTF.

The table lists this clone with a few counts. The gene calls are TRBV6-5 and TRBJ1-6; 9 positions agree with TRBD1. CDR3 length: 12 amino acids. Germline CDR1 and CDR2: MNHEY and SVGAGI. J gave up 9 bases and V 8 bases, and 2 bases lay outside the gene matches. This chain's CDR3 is CASGTGTSPLHF. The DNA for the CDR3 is TGTGCCAGCGGGACAGGGACTTCACCCCTCCACTTT.

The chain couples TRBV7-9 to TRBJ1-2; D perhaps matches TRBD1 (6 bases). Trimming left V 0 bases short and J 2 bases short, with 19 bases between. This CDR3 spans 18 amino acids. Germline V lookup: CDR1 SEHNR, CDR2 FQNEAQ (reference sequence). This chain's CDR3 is CASSLAPRAQGLNYGYTF. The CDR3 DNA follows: TGTGCCAGCAGCTTAGCCCCCCGAGCCCAGGGGCTAAACTATGGCTACACCTTC.

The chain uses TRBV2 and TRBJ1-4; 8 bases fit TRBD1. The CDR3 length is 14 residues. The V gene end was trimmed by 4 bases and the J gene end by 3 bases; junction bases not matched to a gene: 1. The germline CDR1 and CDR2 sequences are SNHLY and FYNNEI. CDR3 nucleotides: TGTGCCAGCAGTGGACAGGGGCCTAATGAAAAACTGTTTTTT. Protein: CASSGQGPNEKLFF. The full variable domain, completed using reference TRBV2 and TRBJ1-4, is EPEVTQTPSHQVTQMGQEVILRCVPISNHLYFYWYRQILGQKVEFLVSFYNNEISEKSEIFDDQFSVERPDGSNFTLKIRSTKLEDSAMYFCASSGQGPNEKLFFGSGTQLSVL.

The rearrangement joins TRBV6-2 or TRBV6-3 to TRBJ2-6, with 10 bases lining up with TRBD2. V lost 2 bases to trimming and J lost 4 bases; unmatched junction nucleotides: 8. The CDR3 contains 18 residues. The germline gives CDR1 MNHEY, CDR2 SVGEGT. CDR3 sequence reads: CASSYDVSGGNGANVLTF. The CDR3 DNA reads TGTGCCAGCAGTTACGACGTTAGCGGGGGGAACGGGGCCAACGTCCTGACTTTC.

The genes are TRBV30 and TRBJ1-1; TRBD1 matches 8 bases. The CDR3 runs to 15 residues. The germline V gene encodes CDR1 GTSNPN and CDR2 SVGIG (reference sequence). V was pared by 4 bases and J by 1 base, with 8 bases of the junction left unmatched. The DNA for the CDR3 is TGTGCCTGGAAGAAGGCCGGGACAGGGAACACTGAAGCTTTCTTT. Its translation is CAWKKAGTGNTEAFF. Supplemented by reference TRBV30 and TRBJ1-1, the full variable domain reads SQTIHQWPATLVQPVGSPLSLECTVEGTSNPNLYWYRQAAGRGLQLLFYSVGIGQISSEVPQNLSASRPQDRQFILSSKKLLLSDSGFYLCAWKKAGTGNTEAFFGQGTRLTVV.